Listed below are T cell receptor beta chains from one sample, sequenced in a study of blood T cells in healthy people across ages. TCRdb re-derived calls from the 5' RACE reads in MiXCR, one entry per CDR3 protein. Of hundreds of thousands of distinct CDR3 sequences in the sample, about 50% were seen once. Sequences were obtained from blood. The receptors here all came from a woman older than 75 in good health. CDR3s include the opening cysteine and the closing phenylalanine or tryptophan. The D gene is left open where the match is weak. Size is stated for part of the rows, as once, few or many counts, or as a class when the clone is expanded.

NA	TRBJ1-2	TRBV28	NA	CASSFADGYTF	TGTGCCAGCAGTTTCGCGGATGGCTACACCTTC
NA	TRBJ2-7	TRBV3-1	NA	CASSLGPGVSYNEQYF	TGTGCCAGCAGCCTAGGCCCTGGGGTCTCCTACAATGAGCAGTACTTC
NA	TRBJ2-1	TRBV12-3/TRBV12-4	few	CASSFSQGTRNEQFF	TGTGCCAGCAGTTTCTCACAGGGTACGAGGAATGAGCAGTTCTTC
NA	TRBJ1-5	TRBV6-5	many	CASSYQGDQPQHF	TGTGCCAGCAGTTATCAGGGAGACCAGCCCCAGCATTTT
NA	TRBJ1-2	TRBV27	once	CANSANSLYGYTF	TGTGCCAACAGTGCCAACAGCCTTTATGGCTACACCTTC
NA	TRBJ1-4	TRBV20-1	NA	CSAARRGRANEKLFF	TGCAGTGCTGCCCGACGGGGGAGGGCTAATGAAAAACTGTTTTTT
NA	TRBJ2-1	TRBV28	NA	CASSRRLRNNEQFF	TGTGCCAGCAGCCGGCGGCTTAGAAACAATGAGCAGTTCTTC
NA	TRBJ1-2	TRBV20-1	NA	CSARSGRGEGGYTF	TGCAGTGCTAGAAGTGGCAGGGGAGAGGGTGGCTACACCTTC
NA	TRBJ2-5	TRBV30	NA	CAWTNLGDGSQYF	TGTGCCTGGACTAACTTAGGGGACGGGAGTCAGTACTTC
NA	TRBJ1-1	TRBV12-3/TRBV12-4	NA	CASRSEGWNTDAFF	TGTGCCAGCAGGTCGGAAGGATGGAACACTGATGCTTTCTTT
NA	TRBJ1-1	TRBV28	few	CASSSARDGNTEAFF	TGTGCCAGCAGTTCGGCGCGGGACGGGAACACTGAAGCTTTCTTT
NA	TRBJ1-1	TRBV7-3	many	CASSSKRDSNTEAFF	TGTGCCAGCAGCTCTAAGCGAGACAGCAACACTGAAGCTTTCTTT
NA	TRBJ2-1	TRBV6-5	NA	CASSAPGRGLNEQFF	TGTGCCAGCAGTGCTCCGGGGCGGGGATTGAATGAGCAGTTCTTC
NA	TRBJ2-7	TRBV4-1	many	CASSRESSYEQYF	TGCGCCAGCAGCCGCGAATCCTCCTACGAGCAGTACTTC
NA	TRBJ2-5	TRBV29-1	NA	CSVDGQGEETQYF	TGCAGCGTTGACGGGCAGGGAGAAGAGACCCAGTACTTC
NA	TRBJ1-1	TRBV5-1	few	CASSSSAGEVEAFF	TGCGCCAGCAGCTCATCGGCGGGGGAGGTGGAAGCTTTCTTT
NA	TRBJ2-6	TRBV5-1	NA	CASSLGASGANVLIF	TGCGCCAGCAGCTTGGGGGCTAGTGGGGCCAACGTCCTGATTTTC
NA	TRBJ2-1	TRBV11-2	many	CASILQNSYNEQFF	TGTGCCAGCATCCTACAGAACTCCTACAATGAGCAGTTCTTC
NA	TRBJ2-5	TRBV28	NA	CASSFDNRDQTQYF	TGTGCCAGCAGTTTTGATAACAGGGATCAGACCCAGTACTTC
TRBD1	TRBJ1-6	TRBV5-3	NA	CALRDRGVNSPLHF	TGTGCCCTCCGGGACAGGGGAGTGAATTCACCCCTCCACTTT
NA	TRBJ1-6	TRBV12-3/TRBV12-4	many	CASSRAVNSPLHF	TGTGCCAGCAGCCGGGCCGTAAATTCACCCCTCCACTTT
NA	TRBJ2-7	TRBV9	once	CASSFGDQSSYEQYF	TGTGCCAGCAGCTTCGGTGACCAGAGCTCCTACGAGCAGTACTTC